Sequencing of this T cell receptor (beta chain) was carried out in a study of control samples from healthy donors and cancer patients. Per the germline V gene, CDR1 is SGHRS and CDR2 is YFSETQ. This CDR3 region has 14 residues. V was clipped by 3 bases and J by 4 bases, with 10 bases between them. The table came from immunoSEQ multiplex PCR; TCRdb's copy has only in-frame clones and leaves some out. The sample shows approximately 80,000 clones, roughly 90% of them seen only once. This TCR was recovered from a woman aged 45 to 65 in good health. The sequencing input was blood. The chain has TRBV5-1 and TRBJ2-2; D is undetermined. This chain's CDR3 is CASSSSVSTGELFF. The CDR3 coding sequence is TGCGCCAGCAGCTCGTCTGTAAGCACCGGGGAGCTGTTTTTT.